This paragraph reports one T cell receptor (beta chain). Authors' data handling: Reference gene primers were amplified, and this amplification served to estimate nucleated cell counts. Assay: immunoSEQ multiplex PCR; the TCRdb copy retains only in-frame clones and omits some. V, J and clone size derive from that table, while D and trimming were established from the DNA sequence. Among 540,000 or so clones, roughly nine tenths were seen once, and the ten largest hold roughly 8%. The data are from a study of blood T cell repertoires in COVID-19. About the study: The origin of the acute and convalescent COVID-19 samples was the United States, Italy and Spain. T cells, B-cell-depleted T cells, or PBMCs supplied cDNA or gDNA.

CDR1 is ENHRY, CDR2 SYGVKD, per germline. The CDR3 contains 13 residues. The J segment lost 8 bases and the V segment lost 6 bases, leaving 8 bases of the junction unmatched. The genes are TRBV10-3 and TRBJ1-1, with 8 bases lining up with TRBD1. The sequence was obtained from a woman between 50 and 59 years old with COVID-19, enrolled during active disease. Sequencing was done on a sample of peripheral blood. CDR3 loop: CAIRGTGPAEAFF. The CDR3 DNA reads TGTGCCATCAGGGGGACAGGCCCCGCAGAAGCTTTCTTT.